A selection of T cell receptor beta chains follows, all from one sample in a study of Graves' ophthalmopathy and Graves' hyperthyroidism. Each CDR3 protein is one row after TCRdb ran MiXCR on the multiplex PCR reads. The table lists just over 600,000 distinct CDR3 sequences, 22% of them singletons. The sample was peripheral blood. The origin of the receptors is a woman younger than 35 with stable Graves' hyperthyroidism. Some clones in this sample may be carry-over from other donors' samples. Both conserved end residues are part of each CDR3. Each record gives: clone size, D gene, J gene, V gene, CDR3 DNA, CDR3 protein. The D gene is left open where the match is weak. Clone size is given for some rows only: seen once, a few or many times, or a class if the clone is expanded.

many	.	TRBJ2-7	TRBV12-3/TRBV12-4	TGTGCCAGCAGCTCAGGGTACCGCTACGAGCAGTACTTC	CASSSGYRYEQYF
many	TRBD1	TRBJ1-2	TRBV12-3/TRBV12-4	TGTGCCAGCAGTCCCGGACAGGGGGCGTCGTCTGGCTACACCTTC	CASSPGQGASSGYTF
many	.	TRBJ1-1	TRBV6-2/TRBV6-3	TGTGCCAGCTCATACAGGGTTACTCCTGAAGCTTTCTTT	CASSYRVTPEAFF
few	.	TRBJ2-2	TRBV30	TGTGCCTGGAGTGTTTGGGGCGGGGAGCTGTTTTTT	CAWSVWGGELFF
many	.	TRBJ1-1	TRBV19	TGTGCCAGTAATAACCGCCTATGGGGCACTGAAGCTTTCTTT	CASNNRLWGTEAFF
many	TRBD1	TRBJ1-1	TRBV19	TGTGCCAGTAGCGGGACAGGGCTCACCGGTGAAGCTTTCTTT	CASSGTGLTGEAFF
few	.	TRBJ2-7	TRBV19	TGTGCCAGTTCCCCAGCAAACCCCTACGAGCAGTACTTC	CASSPANPYEQYF
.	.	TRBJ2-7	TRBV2	TGTGCCAGCGGCCGGGACTCCGAATCCTACGAGCAGTACTTC	CASGRDSESYEQYF
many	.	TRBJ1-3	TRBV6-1	TGTGCCAGCAGTGCTCAGGGTATCGGAAACACCATATATTTT	CASSAQGIGNTIYF
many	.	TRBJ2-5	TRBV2	TGTGCCAGCACCGCGGACAGCAGGGTGTACCAAGAGACCCAGTACTTC	CASTADSRVYQETQYF
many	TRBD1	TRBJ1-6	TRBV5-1	TGCGCCAGCAGCCTGGGACAGGGGTCCTCACCCCTCCACTTT	CASSLGQGSSPLHF
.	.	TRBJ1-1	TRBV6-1	TGTGCCAGCAGTGAGAGGGTCTTGAACACTGAAGCTTTCTTT	CASSERVLNTEAFF
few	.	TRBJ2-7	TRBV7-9	TGTGCCAGCAGCTTTGGAGTGCCCTACGAGCAGTACTTC	CASSFGVPYEQYF
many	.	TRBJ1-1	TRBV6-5	TGTGCCAGCAGTTACTCGATTCCGGGTATGACTGAAGCTTTCTTT	CASSYSIPGMTEAFF
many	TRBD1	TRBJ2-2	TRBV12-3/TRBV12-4	TGTGCCAGCAGAGGGGGCCCCGGGGAGCTGTTTTTT	CASRGGPGELFF
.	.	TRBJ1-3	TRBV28	TGTGCCAGCAGACTACAGTACTCTGGAAACACCATATATTTT	CASRLQYSGNTIYF
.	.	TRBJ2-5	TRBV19	TGTGCCAGTAGTATAATGATTGGACCACAAGAGACCCAGTACTTC	CASSIMIGPQETQYF
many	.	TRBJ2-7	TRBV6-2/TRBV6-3	TGTGCCAGCAGTTACGTTTTTGGGGAGATGATCTCCTACGAGCAGTACTTC	CASSYVFGEMISYEQYF
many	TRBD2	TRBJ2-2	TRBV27	TGTGCCAGCAGCCAGACTAGCGGGGGGGCCTTTCCCGGGGAGCTGTTTTTT	CASSQTSGGAFPGELFF
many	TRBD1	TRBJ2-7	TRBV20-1	TGCAGTGCCCACAGGGGGGACGAGCAGTACTTC	CSAHRGDEQYF
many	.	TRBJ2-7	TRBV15	TGTGCCACCAGCACCGCGCGCTACGAGCAGTACTTC	CATSTARYEQYF
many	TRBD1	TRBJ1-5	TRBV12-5	TGTGCTAGTGGTTTGGTTGACAGGGGAAATCAGCCCCAGCATTTT	CASGLVDRGNQPQHF
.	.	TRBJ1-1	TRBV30	TGTGCCTGGAGTCCAGGGAGATTGAACACTGAAGCTTTCTTT	CAWSPGRLNTEAFF
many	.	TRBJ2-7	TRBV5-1	TGCGCCAGCAGCTTGGACGGGGGCGACTACGAGCAGTACTTC	CASSLDGGDYEQYF
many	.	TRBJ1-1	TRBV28	TGTGCCAGCAGTTACACTACTTCTGTTGGCACTGAAGCTTTCTTT	CASSYTTSVGTEAFF
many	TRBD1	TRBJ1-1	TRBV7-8	TGTGCCAGCAGCTTATACTATGACAGGGGTGGGGACACTGAAGCTTTCTTT	CASSLYYDRGGDTEAFF
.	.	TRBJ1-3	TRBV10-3	TGTGCCACCCGCCTAGGGATCACCTCTGGAAACACCATATATTTT	CATRLGITSGNTIYF
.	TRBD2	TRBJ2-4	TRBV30	TGTGCCTGGAGTCACACAGGGCGGGGGGACATTAAGTACTTC	CAWSHTGRGDIKYF
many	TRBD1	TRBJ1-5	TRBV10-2	TGCGCCAGCTCACCCGGGACAGGGGGCAGGGGCAATCAGCCCCAGCATTTT	CASSPGTGGRGNQPQHF
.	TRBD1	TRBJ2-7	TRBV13	TGTGCCAGCAGCCGTTACCCCGGGACAGGGGGACACGAGCAGTACTTC	CASSRYPGTGGHEQYF
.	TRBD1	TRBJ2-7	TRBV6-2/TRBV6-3	TGTGCCAGCAGTCGGACAGGCGAGCAGTACTTC	CASSRTGEQYF